These T cell receptor beta chains were read from a single sample in a study of cytomegalovirus exposure and HLA in healthy donors. This table comes from immunoSEQ multiplex PCR, and its TCRdb copy is limited to in-frame clones, with some not included. The sample yields 99,000 or so clones, 60% to 85% seen once. The specimen was PBMCs. These receptors came from a woman between 18 and 29 years old in good health and CMV-seropositive. The CDR3 runs from the conserved cysteine through the conserved F or W. D genes are given only for firm matches. A row's size may be missing; if present it is once, few, many or a size class.

.	TRBV28	TRBJ1-1	.	CASSPAGMDTEAFF	TGTGCCAGCAGCCCCGCAGGGATGGACACTGAAGCTTTCTTT
.	TRBV2	TRBJ1-1	.	CARDKGGPEAFF	TGTGCCAGGGACAAAGGGGGACCTGAAGCTTTCTTT
.	TRBV5-6	TRBJ2-7	TRBD2	CASRPLAGKSYEQYF	TGTGCCAGCAGGCCACTAGCGGGCAAATCCTACGAGCAGTACTTC
.	TRBV19	TRBJ2-7	.	CARTSGWGGYYEQYF	TGTGCCAGAACCTCCGGCTGGGGGGGCTACTACGAGCAGTACTTC
.	TRBV9	TRBJ2-1	.	CASSATNEQFF	TGTGCCAGCAGCGCGACTAATGAGCAGTTCTTC
once	TRBV10-3	TRBJ1-1	.	CAISHRETGTEAFF	TGTGCCATCAGTCACAGGGAGACTGGGACTGAAGCTTTCTTT
.	TRBV30	TRBJ1-1	.	CAWTAGGKDTEAFF	TGTGCCTGGACCGCGGGGGGGAAGGACACTGAAGCTTTCTTT
.	TRBV20-1	TRBJ1-5	.	CSAKGEQPQHF	TGCAGTGCTAAAGGGGAACAGCCCCAGCATTTT
.	TRBV18	TRBJ2-7	TRBD2	CASSPGTSGSVGYEQYF	TGTGCCAGCTCACCTGGGACTAGCGGGAGTGTTGGATACGAGCAGTACTTC
.	TRBV19	TRBJ2-7	TRBD1	CASSERGQGLSYEQYF	TGTGCCAGTAGTGAAAGAGGACAGGGTCTCTCCTACGAGCAGTACTTC
.	TRBV5-1	TRBJ2-7	TRBD2	CASSLLSSGRAGGEQYF	TGCGCCAGCAGCTTGTTGTCTAGCGGGAGGGCGGGAGGCGAGCAGTACTTC
few	TRBV10-3	TRBJ2-1	TRBD2	CAISAASGSNEQFF	TGTGCCATCAGTGCGGCTAGCGGGAGCAATGAGCAGTTCTTC
.	TRBV10-2	TRBJ2-7	.	CASRPAAEEGSYEQYF	TGCGCCAGCAGACCTGCAGCGGAAGAGGGCTCCTACGAGCAGTACTTC
.	TRBV6-1	TRBJ2-7	TRBD2	CASRPGLAAYEQYF	TGTGCCAGCAGGCCGGGACTAGCGGCCTACGAGCAGTACTTC
.	TRBV19	TRBJ1-2	TRBD1	CASSTTGDYGYTF	TGTGCCAGTAGTACTACAGGGGACTATGGCTACACCTTC
.	TRBV6-4	TRBJ2-1	TRBD2	CASSEGLATSNEQFF	TGTGCCAGCAGTGAGGGACTAGCAACATCCAATGAGCAGTTCTTC
few	TRBV28	TRBJ2-7	TRBD2	CASSPLIPLAGEIYEQYF	TGTGCCAGCAGTCCCCTAATACCCCTAGCGGGAGAAATCTACGAGCAGTACTTC
.	TRBV15	TRBJ2-1	.	CATSGSGALNEQFF	TGTGCCACCAGCGGGTCGGGAGCTCTGAATGAGCAGTTCTTC
.	TRBV6-1	TRBJ2-7	TRBD1	CASRGTGETYEQYF	TGTGCCAGCAGGGGGACAGGAGAAACCTACGAGCAGTACTTC
once	TRBV20-1	TRBJ1-1	.	CSAQGAFF	TGCAGTGCCCAGGGGGCTTTCTTT
.	TRBV29-1	TRBJ1-2	.	CSVETRGANYGYTF	TGCAGCGTTGAAACGCGTGGAGCTAACTATGGCTACACCTTC
.	TRBV9	TRBJ1-5	.	CASSGGEAQPQHF	TGTGCCAGCAGCGGGGGGGAGGCTCAGCCCCAGCATTTT
.	TRBV5-1	TRBJ2-3	TRBD2	CASSLLAGADTQYF	TGCGCCAGCAGCTTGCTAGCGGGCGCAGATACGCAGTATTTT
.	TRBV2	TRBJ1-2	.	CASSEVRDYGYTF	TGTGCCAGCAGTGAAGTGAGAGACTATGGCTACACCTTC
.	TRBV30	TRBJ2-1	TRBD1	CAWSGVPGTGGWNEQFF	TGTGCCTGGAGTGGGGTACCGGGGACAGGGGGCTGGAATGAGCAGTTCTTC
.	TRBV7-9	TRBJ2-5	TRBD2	CASSPSGLAGGPRETQYF	TGTGCCAGCAGCCCCTCGGGACTAGCGGGAGGGCCAAGAGAGACCCAGTACTTC
.	TRBV7-2	TRBJ2-3	TRBD2	CASRATSGRPDTQYF	TGTGCCAGCAGGGCGACTAGCGGGAGACCGGATACGCAGTATTTT
.	TRBV5-6	TRBJ2-7	.	CASSLGLVTYEQYF	TGTGCCAGCAGCTTGGGACTAGTAACCTACGAGCAGTACTTC
.	TRBV18	TRBJ2-1	.	CASSPRSGSSSYNEQFF	TGTGCCAGCTCACCTAGGAGCGGATCTAGCTCCTACAATGAGCAGTTCTTC
.	TRBV28	TRBJ1-2	TRBD1	CASSLGQVMGYTF	TGTGCCAGCAGCCTAGGACAGGTGATGGGCTACACCTTC
.	TRBV9	TRBJ2-2	TRBD2	CASSVALAENTGELFF	TGTGCCAGCAGCGTAGCACTAGCGGAGAACACCGGGGAGCTGTTTTTT
.	TRBV30	TRBJ2-7	TRBD1	CAWSQGQYEQYF	TGTGCCTGGAGTCAGGGACAGTACGAGCAGTACTTC
.	TRBV30	TRBJ2-1	TRBD2	CACETSGRGNEQFF	TGTGCCTGCGAAACTAGCGGGAGAGGTAATGAGCAGTTCTTC
.	TRBV28	TRBJ2-3	TRBD2	CASSKTSGGTDTQYF	TGTGCCAGCAGTAAGACTAGCGGGGGCACAGATACGCAGTATTTT
once	TRBV28	TRBJ2-3	.	CASRAKPGLFTDTQYF	TGTGCCAGCAGAGCTAAGCCTGGACTCTTCACAGATACGCAGTATTTT
.	TRBV30	TRBJ1-5	TRBD1	CAWSAPPGQGGRQPQHF	TGTGCCTGGAGTGCACCTCCGGGACAGGGAGGTCGACAGCCCCAGCATTTT
.	TRBV28	TRBJ1-1	.	CASTLTWASGAFF	TGTGCCAGCACCCTTACCTGGGCGTCAGGAGCTTTCTTT
.	TRBV10-2	TRBJ2-2	.	CASSGPAGELFF	TGCGCCAGCAGTGGCCCGGCCGGGGAGCTGTTTTTT
.	TRBV7-3	TRBJ2-1	TRBD2	CASSHGLAGPNEQFF	TGTGCCAGCAGCCACGGACTAGCGGGACCCAATGAGCAGTTCTTC
few	TRBV11-3	TRBJ2-7	.	CASSLWGGPYEQYF	TGTGCCAGCAGCTTATGGGGAGGCCCCTACGAGCAGTACTTC
.	TRBV19	TRBJ2-7	TRBD2	CASSQAGWVYEQYF	TGTGCCAGTAGTCAAGCGGGATGGGTCTACGAGCAGTACTTC
.	TRBV10-3	TRBJ1-5	TRBD1	CAISESTGGQPQHF	TGTGCCATCAGTGAGTCGACAGGGGGACAGCCCCAGCATTTT
.	TRBV30	TRBJ2-7	.	CAWSRGRRGHEQYF	TGTGCCTGGAGCCGGGGGAGGCGCGGGCACGAGCAGTACTTC
.	TRBV28	TRBJ1-1	.	CASSLPTFRGVEAFF	TGTGCCAGCAGCCTACCGACCTTCAGGGGAGTTGAAGCTTTCTTT
.	TRBV5-1	TRBJ2-3	.	CASSLVPGTTDTQYF	TGCGCCAGCAGCTTGGTCCCGGGAACCACAGATACGCAGTATTTT
.	TRBV30	TRBJ1-1	.	CAWSVDIYTEAFF	TGTGCCTGGAGTGTCGACATCTACACTGAAGCTTTCTTT